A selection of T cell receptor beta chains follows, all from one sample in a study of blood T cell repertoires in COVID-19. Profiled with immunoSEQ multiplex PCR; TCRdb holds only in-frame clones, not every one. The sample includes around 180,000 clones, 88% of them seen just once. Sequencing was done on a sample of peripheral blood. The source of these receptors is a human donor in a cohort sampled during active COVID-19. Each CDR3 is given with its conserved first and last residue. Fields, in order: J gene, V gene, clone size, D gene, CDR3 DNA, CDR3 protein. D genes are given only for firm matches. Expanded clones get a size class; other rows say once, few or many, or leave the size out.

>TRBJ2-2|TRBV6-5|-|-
TGTGCCAGCAGTTCAACCGGGGAGCTGTTTTTT
CASSSTGELFF
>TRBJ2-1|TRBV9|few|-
TGTGCCAGCAGCGTAGATCCCAGCGATGAGCAGTTCTTC
CASSVDPSDEQFF
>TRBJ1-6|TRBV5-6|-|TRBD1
TGTGCCAGCAGTTTTGGACAGGGGAAATCACCCCTCCACTTT
CASSFGQGKSPLHF
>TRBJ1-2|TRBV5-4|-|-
TGTGCCAGCAGCTTGTGGGGGAGGGCCCAACGATATGGCTACACCTTC
CASSLWGRAQRYGYTF
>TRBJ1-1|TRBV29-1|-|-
TGCAGCGTTGGGTCCAGAGGCACTGAAGCTTTCTTT
CSVGSRGTEAFF
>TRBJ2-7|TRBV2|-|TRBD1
TGTGCCAGCAGTGAATCCGCAAGGACAGGGGCCGCATACGAGCAGTACTTC
CASSESARTGAAYEQYF
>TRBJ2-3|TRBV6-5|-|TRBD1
TGTGCCAGCAGACCCGGACAGGGACCGCAGTATTTT
CASRPGQGPQYF
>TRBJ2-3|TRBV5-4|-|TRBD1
TGTGCCAGCAGCTCTCCGGGACAGGGCACAGATACGCAGTATTTT
CASSSPGQGTDTQYF
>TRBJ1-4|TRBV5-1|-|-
TGCGCCAGCAGCTTGGCGGTTTCAGGGGTTAATGAAAAACTGTTTTTT
CASSLAVSGVNEKLFF
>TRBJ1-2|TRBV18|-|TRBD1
TGTGCCAGCTCACCCTCGGGACAGGGGGTCTATGGCTACACCTTC
CASSPSGQGVYGYTF
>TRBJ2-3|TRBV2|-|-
TGTGCCAGCAGGGGGGGTGTCGCAGATACGCAGTATTTT
CASRGGVADTQYF
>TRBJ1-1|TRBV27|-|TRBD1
TGTGCCAGCAGGGCGACAGGGGGCATCGGAGCTTTCTTT
CASRATGGIGAFF
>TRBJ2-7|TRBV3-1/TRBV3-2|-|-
TGTGCCAGCAGCCAACGGGGTGTCTCCTACGAGCAGTACTTC
CASSQRGVSYEQYF
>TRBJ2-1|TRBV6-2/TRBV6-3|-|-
TGTGCCAGCAGTTTTAACGGGGTAGGTAGTGAGCAGTTCTTC
CASSFNGVGSEQFF
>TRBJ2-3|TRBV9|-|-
TGTGCCAGCAGCGTAGTCCCAGGACCCCCCGGGGGAGATACGCAGTATTTT
CASSVVPGPPGGDTQYF
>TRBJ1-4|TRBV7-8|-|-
TGTGCCAGCAGCGTACTGACGGGTGAAAAACTGTTTTTT
CASSVLTGEKLFF
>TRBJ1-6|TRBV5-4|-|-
TGTGCCAGCAGTAATAGGTTTGGGGCTTCACCCCTCCACTTT
CASSNRFGASPLHF
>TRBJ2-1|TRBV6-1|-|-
TGTGCCAGCAGTGACCGGGCCTACAATGAGCAGTTCTTC
CASSDRAYNEQFF
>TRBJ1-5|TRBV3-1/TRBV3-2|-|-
TGTGCCAGCAGCCAAGACGGTAATCAGCCCCAGCATTTT
CASSQDGNQPQHF
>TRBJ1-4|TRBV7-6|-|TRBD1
TGTGCCAGCAGCTCGGGACAGAGTAATGAAAAACTGTTTTTT
CASSSGQSNEKLFF
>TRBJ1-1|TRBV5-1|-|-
TGCGCCAGCAGCTTGGACAGGGCGAACACTGAAGCTTTCTTT
CASSLDRANTEAFF
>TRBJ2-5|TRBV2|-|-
TGTGCCAGCAGCCAACAAGAGACCCAGTACTTC
CASSQQETQYF
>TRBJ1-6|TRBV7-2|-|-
TGTGCCAGCAGCTTAGACCCACGGGGGAATAATTCACCCCTCCACTTT
CASSLDPRGNNSPLHF
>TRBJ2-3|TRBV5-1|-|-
TGCGCCAGCAGCTATGGACAGATAGGAGATACGCAGTATTTT
CASSYGQIGDTQYF
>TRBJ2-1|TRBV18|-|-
TGTGCCAGCTCACCACCGTCGACAAACAATGAGCAGTTCTTC
CASSPPSTNNEQFF
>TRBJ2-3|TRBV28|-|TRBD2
TGTGCCAGCGGGATAGCGGGAGTGGCCTCAGATACGCAGTATTTT
CASGIAGVASDTQYF
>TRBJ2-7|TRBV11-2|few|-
TGTGCCAGCAGCTTCTTTCAACCCGGACAGACTTTCTACGAGCAGTACTTC
CASSFFQPGQTFYEQYF
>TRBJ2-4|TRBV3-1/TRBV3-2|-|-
TGTGCCAGCAGCCTTAGGACAACCCAAAACATTCAGTACTTC
CASSLRTTQNIQYF
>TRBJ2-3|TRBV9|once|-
TGTGCCAGCAGCGTAAGACAGGTACCTAGCACAGATACGCAGTATTTT
CASSVRQVPSTDTQYF
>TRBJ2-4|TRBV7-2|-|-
TGTGCCAGCAGCTTTCTAGCCAAAAACATTCAGTACTTC
CASSFLAKNIQYF
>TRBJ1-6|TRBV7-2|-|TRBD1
TGTGCCAGCAGCACCCGGGACAGCGGGAGGCTTAATTCACCCCTCCACTTT
CASSTRDSGRLNSPLHF
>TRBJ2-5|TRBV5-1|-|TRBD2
TGCGCCAGCAGCTTGGACGGCGCGGGGGGCAGTGAGACCCAGTACTTC
CASSLDGAGGSETQYF
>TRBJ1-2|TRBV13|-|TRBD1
TGTGCCAGCAGCTTAGGAGAGGGGGCGCAGGGCTACACCTTC
CASSLGEGAQGYTF
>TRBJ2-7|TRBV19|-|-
TGTGCCAGTAGGGCGAGAGGGGGTTATAACGAGCAGTACTTC
CASRARGGYNEQYF
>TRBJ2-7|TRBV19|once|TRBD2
TGTGCCAGTAGTATCGGTTCGACGGGAGGGTCCTACGAGCAGTACTTC
CASSIGSTGGSYEQYF
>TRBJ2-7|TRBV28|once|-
TGTGCCAGCAGTGCCCCGGGGAGCGGACTTCAATACGAGCAGTACTTC
CASSAPGSGLQYEQYF
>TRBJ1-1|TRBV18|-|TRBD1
TGTGCCAGCTCACCAGTGACAGGGGGGGCCGGGAGCACTGAAGCTTTCTTT
CASSPVTGGAGSTEAFF
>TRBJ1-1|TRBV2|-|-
TGTGCCAGCAGAGAAGACAGCCTGAACACTGAAGCTTTCTTT
CASREDSLNTEAFF
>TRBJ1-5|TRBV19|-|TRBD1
TGTGCCAGTAGTACCGACCCAGGGGGGTACAATCAGCCCCAGCATTTT
CASSTDPGGYNQPQHF
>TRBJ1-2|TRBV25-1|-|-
TGTGCCAGCAGTGAATCACATGGAACTAATGGCTACACCTTC
CASSESHGTNGYTF